These 4 T cell receptor beta chains originate from one sample sequenced in a study of T cell changes during pregnancy in multiple sclerosis. The data were produced by immunoSEQ multiplex PCR, yet TCRdb's version contains in-frame clones alone and is incomplete. The sample lists about 100,000 clones; about nine tenths were seen once. The sequences come from peripheral blood, collected in the second trimester of pregnancy. The source is a female donor in good health, enrolled as a control in a pregnancy study.

The V and J genes are TRBV25-1 and TRBJ1-4; 10 positions agree with TRBD1. The CDR3 consists of 15 residues. Trimming removed 7 bases from V and 7 bases from J; junction bases left unmatched: 9. Germline CDR1 is MGHDK and CDR2 is SYGVNS. Written as DNA, the CDR3 is TGTGCCAGCAATCGAGCCGGGACAGGGGTTGAAAAACTGTTTTTT. Protein sequence: CASNRAGTGVEKLFF.

V gene TRBV7-2 combines with J gene TRBJ2-7, with a weak D call TRBD2 (7 bases). There are 19 residues in the CDR3. Germline V CDR1 and CDR2: SGHTA, FQGNSA. The V and J ends lost 1 base and 1 base respectively, with 23 bases between them. The CDR3 region has the DNA TGTGCCAGCAGCTTAGTCTTCGGGTTGGGGCGGGGGCCGTCCTACGAGCAGTACTTC. The encoded protein is CASSLVFGLGRGPSYEQYF.

The CDR3 here is CSARGPGRDTF. The DNA for the CDR3 is TGCAGTGCTAGAGGTCCAGGTCGCGACACCTTC. The V and J genes are TRBV20-1 and TRBJ1-2; D gene uncertain. CDR3 size: 11 residues. Germline CDR1 is DFQATT and CDR2 is SNEGSKA (reference sequence). V lost 1 base and J 12 bases, leaving 12 bases between the germline ends.

This clone was recorded a few times. Additional DNA sequences in this sample encode the identical CDR3. The chain links TRBV6-6 to TRBJ1-5; TRBD1 matches 8 bases. The length of the CDR3 is 14 residues. The germline gives CDR1 MNHNY, CDR2 SVGAGI (reference sequence). The V segment lost 8 bases and the J segment 3 bases; nucleotides outside the gene matches: 6. The CDR3 DNA is TGTGCCAGCGGAAGACAGGGGTCCAATCAGCCCCAGCATTTT. Translation gives CASGRQGSNQPQHF.